The entry that follows covers one T cell receptor (beta chain) sequence. This clonotype was seen repeatedly, ten times or more. The antigen this receptor binds is unknown. Per-base qualities were not stored, and no clone one base away is much larger. Library method: 5' RACE. Instrument on record: NextSeq 500. Unique molecular identifiers were attached to individual cDNA molecules in the TCR library protocol so that sequencing error and PCR bias could be corrected. Both TCR alpha and beta chains were sequenced, and tight co-correlation was observed between alpha and beta sequence abundances in each sample. Per the original workflow: Decombinator V4 was used to perform V gene, J gene and CDR3 annotation of TCR sequences. TCRs were defined as expanded if a significant change between any two time points was detected under a Poisson model with p below 0.0001. TCR abundances were normalised to the total number of TCRs sequenced per sample and were expressed as counts per million. TRAV1-2 paired with TRAJ12, TRAJ20 or TRAJ33 defined MAIT TCRs, while TRAV10 paired with TRAJ18 defined iNKT TCRs. VDJdb, accessed 1 November 2021, was searched for CMV, EBV and SARS-CoV-2 annotated TCRs, excluding TCRs annotated for multiple antigens. TCRdb trimmed the raw reads at Q25, called clones with MiXCR and kept productive beta chains. Rows with a matching CDR3 protein are joined into one entry that keeps the most common DNA and genes. These V and J calls rely on TCRdb rather than the paper's analysis. The table for this sample lists fewer than 35,000 distinct CDR3 sequences; over 8.5% of them were counted only once. The leading ten clones occupy over 10% of the sample.

The study was a case-control design nested within a healthcare worker cohort in London, UK, with weekly nasopharyngeal swab PCR tests and blood sampling. Healthcare workers were recruited during the week of the UK lockdown, between 23 and 31 March 2020, and followed weekly for up to about 15 weeks. The CDR3 numbers 13 residues from cysteine through phenylalanine. This entry keeps only the CDR3 DNA: 39 bases, framed from base 1. V loses 8 bases, J loses 7 bases, and the germline ends lie 17 bases apart. CDR1 and CDR2, per the germline V gene, are MNHEY and SVGEGT. The data were taken from a study of early T cells in non-severe SARS-CoV-2 infection (dated by TCRdb to the early 2020s). The study in broad terms: TCR sequencing used bulk RNA from unsorted whole blood, so alpha and beta chains could not be paired. Points the paper makes about the study in general: Matching against VDJdb was skewed toward anti-spike CD8 responses, likely underestimated virus-specific expansions, and missed private and CD4 specificities.

The sequenced material came from whole blood. The origin of this receptor is an adult who was a healthcare worker with PCR-confirmed SARS-CoV-2 infection or an uninfected control (not recorded which). In this chain, TRBV6-2 or TRBV6-3 is recombined with TRBJ1-1, with the identity of the D gene unclear. The base sequence is TGTGCCAGCTCTCTATACGGGAGTGGTGAAGCTTTCTTT. Translated, it reads CASSLYGSGEAFF.